The 17 T cell receptor beta chains below were found in one sample sequenced in a study of shared clonotypes between healthy human individuals. TCRdb's table, derived via immunoSEQ multiplex PCR, lists solely in-frame clones and lacks some. The sample contains over a million clones, around 97% of which appear only once. The specimen sequenced was naive CD4+ T cells sorted from blood. The subset: CD45RA+ positively selected. The source is a man aged 25 to 45 in good health.

CDR3 DNA sequence: TGTGCCAGTTTAGCGATAAACAATGAGCAGTTCTTC. Encoded protein: CASLAINNEQFF. The chain uses TRBV28 and TRBJ2-1, with D possibly being TRBD2 (5 bases). Trimming cost V 9 bases and J 5 bases, with 11 bases left between them. From germline, CDR1 is MDHEN and CDR2 SYDVKM. This CDR3 has 12 residues.

This chain links TRBV28 with TRBJ2-1, with D perhaps being TRBD1 or TRBD2 (5 bases each). Trimming removed 4 bases at V and 5 bases at J, with 18 bases between. The CDR3 runs 16 residues. Germline V gene sequence: CDR1 MDHEN, CDR2 SYDVKM. The CDR3 loop reads CASSSRGVTGHNEQFF. The DNA of the CDR3 is TGTGCCAGCAGTTCCCGAGGGGTTACTGGACACAATGAGCAGTTCTTC. The complete variable domain, with remaining parts taken from reference TRBV28 and TRBJ2-1, reads DVKVTQSSRYLVKRTGEKVFLECVQDMDHENMFWYRQDPGLGLRLIYFSYDVKMKEKGDIPEGYSVSREKKERFSLILESASTNQTSMYLCASSSRGVTGHNEQFFGPGTRLTVL.

The chain recombines TRBV28 with TRBJ2-7, with 8 bases lining up with TRBD2. With 5 bases clipped from V and 0 bases from J, the junction kept 12 bases outside the gene matches. This CDR3 has 17 amino acids. In germline, CDR1 is MDHEN, CDR2 SYDVKM. Written as DNA, the CDR3 is TGTGCCAGCAGTCTGGGGCCTTTAGCGGGAAGCTCCTACGAGCAGTACTTC. This codes for CASSLGPLAGSSYEQYF. Supplemented by reference TRBV28 and TRBJ2-7, the full variable domain reads DVKVTQSSRYLVKRTGEKVFLECVQDMDHENMFWYRQDPGLGLRLIYFSYDVKMKEKGDIPEGYSVSREKKERFSLILESASTNQTSMYLCASSLGPLAGSSYEQYFGPGTRLTVT.

The V gene is TRBV5-1, the J gene TRBJ2-7; 8 bases align to TRBD1. V was clipped by 3 bases and J by 4 bases; unmatched bases: 6. This CDR3 comprises 14 residues. Germline V gene lookup returns CDR1 SGHRS and CDR2 YFSETQ. The CDR3 DNA reads as TGCGCCAGCAGCTCTGACAGGGGTTGGTACGAGCAGTACTTC. Protein product: CASSSDRGWYEQYF.

Details on this clone: Other DNA sequences within the sample encode an identical CDR3. The V call is TRBV19, the J call TRBJ2-2; TRBD2 matches at 9 bases. Trimming at V came to 3 bases and at J to 4 bases, leaving 3 bases not matched to a gene. Germline assignment: CDR1 LNHDA and CDR2 SQIVND (reference sequence). The CDR3 covers 15 residues. CDR3 sequence (DNA): TGTGCCAGTAGTATCGGCGGGAGGGGCACCGGGGAGCTGTTTTTT. Amino acid sequence: CASSIGGRGTGELFF. The full variable domain, completed using reference TRBV19 and TRBJ2-2, is DGGITQSPKYLFRKEGQNVTLSCEQNLNHDAMYWYRQDPGQGLRLIYYSQIVNDFQKGDIAEGYSVSREKKESFPLTVTSAQKNPTAFYLCASSIGGRGTGELFFGEGSRLTVL.

This clone came up once. The V and J genes are TRBV7-2 and TRBJ2-2, with D possibly matching TRBD1 (6 bases). Per germline, CDR1 SGHTA and CDR2 FQGNSA. CDR3 length: 14 residues. Trimming took 3 bases from V and 6 from J, leaving 11 bases between them. CDR3 bases: TGTGCCAGCAGCTTTCAACAGGGACCCGGGGAGCTGTTTTTT. Protein product: CASSFQQGPGELFF.

Comment on this clone: This specimen includes other DNA sequences encoding the same CDR3. The chain is built from TRBV10-3 and TRBJ2-7; D is unresolved. Germline lookup yields CDR1 ENHRY and CDR2 SYGVKD. CDR3 length: 14 amino acids. V dropped 0 bases and J dropped 1 base, with 7 bases sitting between them. Here the CDR3 reads CAISESGRSYEQYF. CDR3 bases: TGTGCCATCAGTGAGTCCGGCCGTTCCTACGAGCAGTACTTC.

The V gene is TRBV5-4, the J gene TRBJ2-3; no clear D gene. The CDR3 is 17 amino acids. Trimming shortened V by 3 bases and J by 2 bases, and 19 bases separated the two germline ends. Germline CDR1 and CDR2: SGHNT and YYREEE (reference sequence). The CDR3 loop is CASSSPSTPEVTDTQYF. In DNA form, the CDR3 reads TGTGCCAGCAGCTCCCCTTCGACACCTGAAGTCACAGATACGCAGTATTTT.

This clone showed up just once. The chain joins TRBV11-2 to TRBJ2-7; D is unclear. The CDR3 sequence is 13 residues long. V shed 4 bases and J shed 4 bases, with 11 bases lying between them. The germline V gene has CDR1 SGHAT and CDR2 FQNNGV. Here the CDR3 DNA reads TGTGCCAGCAGCTCCGGTGCCGGATACGAGCAGTACTTC. Translating it yields CASSSGAGYEQYF.

The chain links TRBV28 to TRBJ1-5, with D possibly matching TRBD1 (6 bases). The V end was cut by 4 bases, the J end by 5 bases, with 12 bases between. From germline, CDR1 is MDHEN and CDR2 SYDVKM. The CDR3 loop spans 14 amino acids. This CDR3 reads CASSSVTGYQPQHF. In DNA form, the CDR3 reads TGTGCCAGCAGTTCCGTGACAGGTTATCAGCCCCAGCATTTT.

This rearrangement joins TRBV28 to TRBJ2-5; D may match TRBD1 or TRBD2 (6 bases each). The CDR3 length is 13 residues. The germline CDR1 and CDR2 sequences are MDHEN and SYDVKM. V shed 11 bases and J shed 4 bases, with 17 bases lying between them. The CDR3 spells CAGGQGLGETQYF. For the CDR3, the DNA is TGTGCCGGGGGGCAGGGGCTAGGAGAGACCCAGTACTTC. The full variable domain, its missing parts supplied by reference TRBV28 and TRBJ2-5, is DVKVTQSSRYLVKRTGEKVFLECVQDMDHENMFWYRQDPGLGLRLIYFSYDVKMKEKGDIPEGYSVSREKKERFSLILESASTNQTSMYLCAGGQGLGETQYFGPGTRLLVL.

In the case of this clone: The junction and the germline gene differ at one end; a read error may be behind it. V is TRBV7-7 and J is TRBJ2-7, with 10 bases identical to TRBD2. From germline, CDR1 is SSHAT and CDR2 FNYEAQ (reference sequence). The CDR3 is made up of 15 amino acids. CDR3 DNA sequence: TGTGCTAGCAGCTTAGATGCTAGCGGGAGCTACGAGCAGTACTTC. It yields the protein CASSLDASGSYEQYF.

Concerning this clone: The same CDR3 can be traced to other DNA sequences in this sample. V gene TRBV18 combines with J gene TRBJ1-5, with 8 bases that match TRBD1. Germline CDR1 KGHSH, CDR2 LQKENI. This CDR3 has 15 amino acids. With 3 bases clipped from V and 2 bases from J, the junction kept 3 bases outside the gene matches. CDR3 sequence: CASSPGQGRNQPQHF. The CDR3 nucleotides are TGTGCCAGCTCACCCGGACAGGGTCGCAATCAGCCCCAGCATTTT.

The V and J genes are TRBV5-1 and TRBJ1-1; weak D call: TRBD1 (6 bases). Germline loops: CDR1 SGHRS, CDR2 YFSETQ. Trimming removed 0 bases at V and 4 bases at J, with 10 bases between. The CDR3 length is 14 residues. The CDR3 protein is CASSLDRVATEAFF. CDR3 bases: TGCGCCAGCAGCTTGGACAGGGTGGCCACTGAAGCTTTCTTT.

The chain recombines TRBV6-1 with TRBJ2-7; maybe TRBD1 (6 bases). Germline V gene sequence: CDR1 MNHNS, CDR2 SASEGT. The CDR3 totals 17 residues. Trimming took off 4 bases at V and 0 bases at J, with 19 bases between the two ends. The CDR3 spells CASSAAVSQGISYEQYF. CDR3 DNA: TGTGCCAGCAGTGCGGCCGTGAGCCAGGGGATCTCCTACGAGCAGTACTTC.

This chain links TRBV2 with TRBJ1-5; TRBD1 might be the D (6 bases). The CDR3 length is 12 residues. Looked up from germline, CDR1 is SNHLY and CDR2 is FYNNEI. V dropped 6 bases and J dropped 7 bases, with 10 bases sitting between them. The CDR3 DNA follows: TGTGCCAGCAGCGTGAGGGGGCAGCCCCAGCATTTT. Residues: CASSVRGQPQHF.

This chain's CDR3 is CASSLEGGPWDTQYF. CDR3 nucleotides: TGCGCCAGCAGCTTGGAGGGAGGGCCTTGGGATACGCAGTATTTT. This chain links TRBV5-1 with TRBJ2-3, with 7 bases lining up with TRBD2. CDR1 is SGHRS, CDR2 YFSETQ, per germline. The CDR3 spans 15 residues. V shed 0 bases, J shed 6 bases, and the junction held 7 bases outside the gene matches. Full variable domain (rest looked up from reference TRBV5-1 and TRBJ2-3): KAGVTQTPRYLIKTRGQQVTLSCSPISGHRSVSWYQQTPGQGLQFLFEYFSETQRNKGNFPGRFSGRQFSNSRSEMNVSTLELGDSALYLCASSLEGGPWDTQYFGPGTRLTVL.